This TCR beta chain stems from a study of T cells in Graves' hyperthyroidism and ophthalmopathy. Findings and limits, study-wide: The model predicted ophthalmopathy a median around 6.5 months before onset. Among thyroid clonotypes expanded above 0.001, most also appeared in blood.

There were TCR beta CDR3 regions amplified from RNA transcripts. Carried out on the TCR CDR3, a first-round RT-PCR used the HTBI primer set. Each CDR3 protein gets one entry after TCRdb re-called the multiplex PCR reads with MiXCR. The profile shows 500,000 to 600,000 distinct CDR3 sequences, 46% of them singletons. Germline lookup yields CDR1 LNHDA and CDR2 SQIVND (reference sequence). This CDR3 contains 15 residues. Trimming removed 5 bases from V and 6 bases from J; junction bases left unmatched: 13. Participants, patients aged 18 to 65, had newly diagnosed hyperthyroidism with a duration under 2 months. As concerns this clonotype: Its antigen is currently unknown.

The TCR sequence derives from a woman aged 18-29 years with Graves' hyperthyroidism. The V and J genes are TRBV19 and TRBJ2-7; 7 bases align to TRBD2. The specimen was peripheral blood or thyroid tissue (not recorded which). Here the CDR3 reads CASSFLAAMTGEQYF. The CDR3 DNA follows: TGTGCCAGTAGTTTCCTAGCGGCCATGACCGGCGAGCAGTACTTC.